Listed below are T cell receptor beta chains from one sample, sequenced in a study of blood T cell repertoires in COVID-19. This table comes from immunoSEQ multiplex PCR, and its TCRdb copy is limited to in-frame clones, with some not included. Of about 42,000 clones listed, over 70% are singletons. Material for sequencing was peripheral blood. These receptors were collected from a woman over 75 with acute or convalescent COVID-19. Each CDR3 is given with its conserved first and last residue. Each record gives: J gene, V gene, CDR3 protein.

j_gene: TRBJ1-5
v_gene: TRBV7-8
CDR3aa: CASSLLGQYQPQHF

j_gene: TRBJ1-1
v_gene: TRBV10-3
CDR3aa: CAISGGQGQGTEAFF

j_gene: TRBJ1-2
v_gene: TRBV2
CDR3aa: CASSEIVLYGYTF

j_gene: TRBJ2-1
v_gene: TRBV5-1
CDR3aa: CASSPSPAGGPGEQFF

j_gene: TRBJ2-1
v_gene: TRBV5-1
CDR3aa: CASRSGGTGSYNEQFF

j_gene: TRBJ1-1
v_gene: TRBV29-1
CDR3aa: CSVDGGLTEAFF

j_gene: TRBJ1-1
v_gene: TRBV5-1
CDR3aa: CASSLLDTEAFF

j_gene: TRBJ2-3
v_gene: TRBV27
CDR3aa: CASRLLGLRGTDTQYF

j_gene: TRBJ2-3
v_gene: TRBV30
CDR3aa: CAWSSGEGVDTQYF

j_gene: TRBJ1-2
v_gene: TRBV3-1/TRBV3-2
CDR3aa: CASSQGDRNNNGYTF

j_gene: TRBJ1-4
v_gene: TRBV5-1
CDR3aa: CASSLAPGHSNEKLFF

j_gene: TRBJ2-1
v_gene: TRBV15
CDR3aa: CATSRDYTSGIEQFF

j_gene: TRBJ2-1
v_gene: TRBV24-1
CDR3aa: CATSDLAGGPDEQFF

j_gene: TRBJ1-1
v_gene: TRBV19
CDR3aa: CASSRAMTVNAEAFF

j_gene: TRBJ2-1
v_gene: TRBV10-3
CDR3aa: CATSTSGTSSSYNEQFF

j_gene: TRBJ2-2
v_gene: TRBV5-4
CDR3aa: CASSRRAGGSTGELFF

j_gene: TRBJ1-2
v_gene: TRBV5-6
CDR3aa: CASTPRPGPYNYGYTF

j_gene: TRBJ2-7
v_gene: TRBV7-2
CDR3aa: CASTPRGTSGLSYEQYF

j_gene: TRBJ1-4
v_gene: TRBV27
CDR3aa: CASSLTGVEKLFF

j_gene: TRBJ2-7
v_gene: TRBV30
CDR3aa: CAWSRLASYEQYF

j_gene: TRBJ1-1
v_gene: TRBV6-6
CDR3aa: CASSVSGTPTEAFF

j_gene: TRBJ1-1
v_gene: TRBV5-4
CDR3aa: CASSFIGAMNTEAFF

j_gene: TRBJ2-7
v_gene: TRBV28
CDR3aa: CASSSSGQGSSYEQYF

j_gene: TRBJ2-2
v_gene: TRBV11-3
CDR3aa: CASSSRQGTRNTGELFF

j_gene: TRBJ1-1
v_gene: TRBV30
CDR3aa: CAWSGQFEAFF

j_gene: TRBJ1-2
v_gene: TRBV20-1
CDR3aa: CSASEPGLYGYTF

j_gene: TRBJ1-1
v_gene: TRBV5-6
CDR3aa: CASSSRGKLDTEAFF

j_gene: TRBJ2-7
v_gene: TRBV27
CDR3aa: CASSLYLQGEQYF

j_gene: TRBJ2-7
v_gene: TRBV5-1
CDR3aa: CASMTEPLAYEQYF

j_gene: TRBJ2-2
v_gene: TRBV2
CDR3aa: CASREASGRGGELFF

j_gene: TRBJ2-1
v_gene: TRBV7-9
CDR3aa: CAPGTYNEQFF

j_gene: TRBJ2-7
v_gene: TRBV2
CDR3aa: CASTLTLEQYF

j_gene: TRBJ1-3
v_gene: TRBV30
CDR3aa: CAWNRGERNTIYF

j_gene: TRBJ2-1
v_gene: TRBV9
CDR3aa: CASSVGASGGMNEQFF

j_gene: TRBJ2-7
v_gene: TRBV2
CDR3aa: CASTDGLPGDYEQYF

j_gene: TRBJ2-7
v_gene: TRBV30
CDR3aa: CAYQTAQGDYEQYF

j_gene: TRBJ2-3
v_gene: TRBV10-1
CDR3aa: CASSPGLAGTDTQYF

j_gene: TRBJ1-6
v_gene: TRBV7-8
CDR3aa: CASSQRELNNSPLHF

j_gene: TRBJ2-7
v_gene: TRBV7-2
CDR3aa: CASSNGGSSYEQYF

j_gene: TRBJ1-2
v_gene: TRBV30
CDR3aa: CAWRAPGSNYGYTF

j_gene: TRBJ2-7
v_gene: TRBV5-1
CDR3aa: CASSELGHSYEQYF

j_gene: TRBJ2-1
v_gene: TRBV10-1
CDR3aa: CASSLSQVHEQFF

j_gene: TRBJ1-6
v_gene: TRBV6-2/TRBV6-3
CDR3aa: CASSYMSSPLHF

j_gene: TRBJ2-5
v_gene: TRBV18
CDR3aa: CASSRDRGSGTQYF

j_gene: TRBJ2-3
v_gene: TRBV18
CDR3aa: CASSRQAITSTDTQYF

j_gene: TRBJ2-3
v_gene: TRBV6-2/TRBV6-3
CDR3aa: CASSSPDGDFTQYF

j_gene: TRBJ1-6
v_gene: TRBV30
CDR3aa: CAWSPDRGGNSPLHF

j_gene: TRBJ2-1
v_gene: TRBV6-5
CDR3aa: CASNTGTSGTNEQFF

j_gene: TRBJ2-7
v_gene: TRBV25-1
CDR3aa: CASSPGYEQYF

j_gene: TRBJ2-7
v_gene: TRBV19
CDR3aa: CASSNHYEQYF

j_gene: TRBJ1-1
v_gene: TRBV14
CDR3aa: CASSRDGGSTEAFF

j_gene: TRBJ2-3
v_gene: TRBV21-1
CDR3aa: CASSSLAGGADTQYF

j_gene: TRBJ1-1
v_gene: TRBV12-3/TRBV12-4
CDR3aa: CASSLSTEAFF

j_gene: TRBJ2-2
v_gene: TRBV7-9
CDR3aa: CASSQRGGATGELFF

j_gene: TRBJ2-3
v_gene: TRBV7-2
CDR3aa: CASSSGTSSTQYF

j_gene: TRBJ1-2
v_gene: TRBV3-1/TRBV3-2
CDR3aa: CASSQVLVTQGWNGYTF

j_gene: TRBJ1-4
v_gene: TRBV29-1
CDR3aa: CSVARDRGREKLFF